The clone carrying this TCR beta chain was recorded only once. Generated by immunoSEQ multiplex PCR, the TCRdb table keeps only in-frame clones and is missing some. The table includes some 37,000 clones, about 80% detected once. V lost 0 bases, J lost 3 bases, and 12 bases lay in between. Germline V gene lookup returns CDR1 SGDLS and CDR2 YYNGEE. CDR3 length: 15 amino acids. Focal radiation and CTLA-4 blockade (ipilimumab) were tested in chemo-refractory metastatic non-small-cell lung cancer patients. This record comes from a study of radiotherapy plus CTLA-4 blockade in lung cancer. Overall study: Objective responses were documented in around a sixth of patients, with disease control in about 28%.

The J gene is TRBJ1-1, the V gene TRBV9; tentatively, D is TRBD1 (6 bases). The input for sequencing was peripheral blood, taken from a patient treated with radiotherapy plus ipilimumab. The clonotype was recovered from a human donor with non-small cell lung cancer who had stable disease on radiotherapy plus ipilimumab. The CDR3 DNA reads TGTGCCAGCAGCGTAGGTCTGGGGGGCCACACTGAAGCTTTCTTT. Translation: CASSVGLGGHTEAFF. The full variable domain, its missing parts supplied by reference TRBV9 and TRBJ1-1, is DSGVTQTPKHLITATGQRVTLRCSPRSGDLSVYWYQQSLDQGLQFLIQYYNGEERAKGNILERFSAQQFPDLHSELNLSSLELGDSALYFCASSVGLGGHTEAFFGQGTRLTVV.